A few counts support the clone carrying this T cell receptor (beta chain). Its specificity is not known. The sample originates from a study of cytomegalovirus exposure and HLA in healthy donors. Findings of the study overall: HLA alleles were associated with around 17,000 TCR beta sequences in a later analysis at 0.05 false discovery rate.

The germline V and J ends were trimmed by 8 bases and 0 bases, with 7 bases remaining between them. The CDR3 totals 12 residues. The germline gives CDR1 GTSNPN, CDR2 SVGIG (reference sequence). This PCR relied on a set of 60 Vbeta primers and 13 Jbeta primers. Clones were read by immunoSEQ multiplex PCR, and TCRdb kept only the in-frame ones, dropping some. The sample shows about 120,000 clones, less than 10% of them seen only once. V gene TRBV30 combines with J gene TRBJ1-4; D may be TRBD1 (5 bases). Specimen: PBMCs. The TCR originated in a woman between 35 and 50 years old in good health and CMV-seropositive. The CDR3 protein is CAAGATNEKLFF. CDR3 sequence (DNA): TGTGCCGCGGGGGCAACTAATGAAAAACTGTTTTTT. Filled out from reference TRBV30 and TRBJ1-4, the complete variable domain reads SQTIHQWPATLVQPVGSPLSLECTVEGTSNPNLYWYRQAAGRGLQLLFYSVGIGQISSEVPQNLSASRPQDRQFILSSKKLLLSDSGFYLCAAGATNEKLFFGSGTQLSVL.